The T cell receptor (beta chain) under discussion was sequenced for a study of blood T cell repertoires in COVID-19. The CDR3 consists of 15 residues. Deletions cut 3 bases from V and 1 base from J, with 10 bases between. Germline V gene data show CDR1 as KGHDR and CDR2 as SFDVKD. TCRdb's copy holds only in-frame clones and misses some; the assay was immunoSEQ multiplex PCR. This sample has a few hundred thousand clones, with more than 75% found just once. The sequence was collected from a woman under 30 who had recovered from COVID-19. The chain links TRBV24-1 to TRBJ2-3; a weak D match, TRBD2 (6 bases). What was sequenced was PBMCs or T cells enriched from blood (not recorded which). The CDR3 reads CATSDRGAGTDTQYF. Written as DNA, the CDR3 is TGTGCCACCAGTGATCGCGGGGCGGGCACAGATACGCAGTATTTT.